This T cell receptor beta chain was obtained from a study of blood T cells in healthy people across ages (dated by TCRdb to between 2015 and 2017). Study-wide context: In model experiments, template switching captured roughly one uniquely barcoded TCR beta cDNA molecule for every two T cells. The study measured age-related changes in TCR beta repertoire diversity using deep sequencing normalized with unique cDNA molecular identifiers. The donors were divided into four age groups: young (average approximately 15 years), middle-aged (about 39), aged (about 60) and long-lived (about 79). Donors of different ages were randomly distributed across sequencing lanes to avoid experimental bias. Using the same blood draw, the study looked at two additional independent replicas of 1 million unique cDNA reads for two donors, one aged 18 to 29 and the other aged 80 or older. Results and caveats for the whole study, not just this receptor: Compared with the aged group, more naive CD4+ T cells, fewer expanded clones and increased TCR diversity were shown by the long-lived group, suggesting age selection. Since profiling was done on bulk unsorted PBMCs, naive and antigen-experienced compartments could not be conclusively compared. Because the CMV infection status of the donors was unknown, age-related changes in expanded clonotypes may potentially have been confounded. Observed TCR beta diversity per million T cells fell roughly linearly with age, and a significant reduction was already apparent by age roughly 40. Estimates of total diversity from one million sequenced T cells were regarded as lower bounds and underestimates. Observed TCR beta diversity correlated strongly with the percentage of naive T cells measured by flow cytometry.

Donors were around 37 systemically healthy Caucasian individuals from Russia aged roughly 6 to 90 years. Approximately 10 milliliters of peripheral blood were collected from each donor into EDTA-treated Vacutainer tubes. PBMCs were isolated by Ficoll-Paque density-gradient centrifugation, with at least 6 million obtained per sample. Trizol reagent was used to extract total RNA from PBMCs, with at least 6 micrograms per sample. For every donor, flow cytometry on a PBMC aliquot measured the percentage of naive CD45RAhigh/CD27high T cells. For CDR1 and CDR2, the germline V gene (reference sequence) lists MNHNY and SVGAGI. From the cysteine up to the phenylalanine, the CDR3 has a length of 14 residues. CDR3 DNA is the only sequence kept; it has 42 bases, read in frame from the first base. Library prep was done by 5' RACE. Sequencing was performed on an Illumina HiSeq 2500. A second PCR of roughly 7 to 12 cycles was run with a J-beta primer mix and a sample-barcoded 5' primer. Each TCR beta cDNA molecule received a unique molecular identifier from a template-switch 5' adaptor carrying 12 random nucleotides. Each sample yielded at least 2.5 million CDR3-containing paired-end reads. First-strand cDNA synthesis was performed from all RNA using the Mint cDNA synthesis kit, with priming by a TRBC-specific oligonucleotide. All cDNA was treated with uracil-DNA glycosylase and then went through a first 18-cycle PCR with the universal primers M1SS and BC2_uni_R. Concerning the study's data processing: For normalization, 1 million high-quality reads were randomly selected from each sample, with every read carrying a distinct molecular identifier. Reads sharing molecular identifiers were discarded rather than binned into consensus sequences. MiTCR, run with a Q25 quality threshold and the strictest error-elimination algorithm, handled CDR3 identification, clonotype clustering and error correction. A nonparametric unseen species model with Euler transformation was used to estimate a lower bound on total TCR beta diversity. TCRdb reworked the public reads: Q25 trimming with fastp, MiXCR clone assembly, productive beta chains retained. All rows with the same CDR3 protein become a single entry with the most common DNA and genes. TCRdb, rather than the study authors, made the V and J calls. For this sample the table gives approximately 940,000 distinct CDR3 sequences, of which roughly 48% were detected only once. The leading ten clones occupy about an eighth of the sample.

Note on this clonotype: Its specific antigen is unknown. One end of the junction is discordant with germline, which a read error may explain.

This TCR was recovered from a man aged 25-45 years in good health. This chain is built from TRBV6-6 and TRBJ2-3; the D gene cannot be resolved reliably. The sequenced sample was blood. The CDR3 has the sequence CAGSYGTVTDTQYF. The nucleotides read TGTGCCGGCAGTTACGGTACAGTCACGGATACGCAGTATTTT.